This T cell receptor beta chain derives from a study of cytomegalovirus exposure and HLA in healthy donors. A word on this clone: The antigen is unknown.

General observations from the study: In vitro testing confirmed a few CMV-associated chains as specific for CMV antigens. The authors enumerated over 150 TCR beta chains as linked to cytomegalovirus. A missense DCLRE1C variant was associated with V- and J-gene trimming of TCR beta chains in a later analysis, and an independent cohort replicated the association.

PCR used 60 Vbeta primers and 13 Jbeta primers. Only in-frame clones appear in the TCRdb table, and some are missing; sequencing was by immunoSEQ multiplex PCR. The sample has roughly 160,000 clones, over 75% seen once. The sample consisted of PBMCs. This TCR came from a woman aged 25 to 39 in good health and CMV-seronegative.

This CDR3 is CASHTGAGNTIYF. For the CDR3, the DNA is TGTGCCAGCCATACAGGGGCTGGAAACACCATATATTTT. J is TRBJ1-3 and V is TRBV27; 7 nucleotides line up with TRBD1. Trimming removed 8 bases from V and 2 bases from J; junction bases left unmatched: 3. Germline CDR1 is MNHEY and CDR2 is SMNVEV (reference sequence). This CDR3 has 13 amino acids.